This TCR beta chain was documented in a study of preoperative IRX-2 immunotherapy in early breast cancer. The assay was immunoSEQ multiplex PCR, and TCRdb's table has in-frame clones only and misses some. The table lists about 33,000 clones, 85% to 90% of them singletons. This CDR3 spans 16 amino acids. The germline gives CDR1 LGHNT, CDR2 FRNRAP. V dropped 5 bases and J dropped 4; count of bases not matched to a gene: 6. Stated treatment: preoperative locoregional IRX-2 cytokine immunotherapy. Preoperative locoregional IRX-2 cytokine immunotherapy was tested in the phase Ib source study. This receptor was taken from a human donor with breast cancer. Sequences were derived from tumor tissue, sampled after IRX-2 immunotherapy. This chain joins TRBV12-5 and TRBJ2-1; 12 nucleotides match TRBD2. This chain's CDR3 is CASGLTGTSGYNEQFF. The CDR3, as DNA: TGTGCTAGTGGTCTAACCGGGACTAGCGGGTACAATGAGCAGTTCTTC.